This T cell receptor beta chain was recorded in a study of T cells in localized non-small cell lung cancer. Findings and limits, study-wide: One tumor region alone was sequenced, and heterogeneity therefore remains possible. Tumor trailed uninvolved adjacent lung in T cell clonality, which peaked there. A median of approximately 54 clones ranked among the top 100 in tumor appeared in adjacent lung.

Germline V gene sequence: CDR1 SGHRS, CDR2 YFSETQ. The CDR3 extends over 14 amino acids. V was pared by 3 bases and J by 3 bases, with 12 bases between. This clone occurred once. Its antigen is currently unknown. The table came from immunoSEQ multiplex PCR; TCRdb's copy has only in-frame clones and leaves some out. The data show 35,000 to 40,000 clones, about 86% seen once. This chain joins TRBV5-1 and TRBJ1-1; tentative D call: TRBD1 (6 bases). The TCR sequence derives from a man between 40 and 70 years old with stage I lung adenocarcinoma. The source was peripheral blood, collected before any cancer treatment. DNA of the CDR3: TGCGCCAGCAGCTCCCCGGACAGCTACACTGAAGCTTTCTTT. Translation gives CASSSPDSYTEAFF.